The 3 T cell receptor beta chains below come from one sample, sequenced in a study of control samples from healthy donors and cancer patients. Profiling relied on immunoSEQ multiplex PCR, and the TCRdb table lists in-frame clones only, not all of them. The data hold about 28,000 clones, with about 80% observed a single time. Sequencing was performed on PBMCs. These receptors came from a man aged 60 to 69 with head and neck cancer.

CDR3 sequence reads: CASSIWDRGASGTEAFF. In nucleotides, the CDR3 is TGTGCCAGTAGTATATGGGACAGGGGGGCTAGTGGCACTGAAGCTTTCTTT. The chain uses TRBV19 and TRBJ1-1; 11 bases match TRBD1. Unmatched junction bases numbered 9, after V lost 2 bases and J lost 4 bases. CDR1 and CDR2 (germline): LNHDA, SQIVND (reference sequence). The CDR3 spans 17 residues.

The chain links TRBV6-6 to TRBJ1-1; no clear D gene. The CDR3 is 12 residues long. The V end was cut by 2 bases, the J end by 8 bases, with 9 bases between. In germline, CDR1 is MNHNY, CDR2 SVGAGI (reference sequence). The CDR3 sequence: CASSYGPVEAFF. The CDR3 nucleotides are TGTGCCAGCAGTTACGGGCCCGTCGAAGCTTTCTTT.

The J gene is TRBJ1-3, the V gene TRBV4-2; D might be TRBD1 (5 bases). The V end lost 0 bases, the J end lost 1 base, and 10 bases lay between the germline ends. CDR3 length: 16 residues. CDR1 is LGHNA, CDR2 YNFKEQ, per germline. CDR3 loop: CASSQEGPLSGNTIYF. The CDR3 DNA is TGTGCCAGCAGCCAAGAGGGACCGCTGTCTGGAAACACCATATATTTT.